The 31 T cell receptor beta chains in this list originate from one sample, sequenced in a study of T cells after yellow fever vaccination. TCRdb analysed the 5' RACE reads with MiXCR anew, one entry per CDR3 protein. The sample has just over 250,000 distinct CDR3 sequences, over 4.5% seen once. The material was CD4+ T cells sorted from PBMCs, obtained on the day of the yellow fever booster vaccination. These receptors originate from a man younger than 30 who received the YFV17D yellow fever vaccine.

The chain employs TRBV7-2 and TRBJ1-3, with a possible D match to TRBD1 (6 bases). The CDR3 contains 16 residues. Germline CDR1 is SGHTA and CDR2 is FQGNSA. V was pared by 8 bases and J by 4 bases, with 21 bases between. The CDR3 sequence: CASGRNAGGFGNTIYF. The CDR3 nucleotides are TGTGCCAGCGGTCGCAACGCCGGGGGCTTCGGAAACACCATATATTTT.

This clonotype showed up just a few times. This chain joins TRBV25-1 and TRBJ1-2; D remains unclear. The length of the CDR3 is 14 residues. V lost 1 base, J lost 7 bases, and 13 bases lay in between. Germline CDR1 is MGHDK and CDR2 is SYGVNS. For the CDR3, the DNA is TGTGCCAGCAGTGAATCAGGTTTTTTAGGTGGCTACACCTTC. Translated, it gives CASSESGFLGGYTF.

J is TRBJ1-6 and V is TRBV11-2, with D unresolved. Trimming removed 5 bases from V and 7 bases from J, with 12 bases in between. Germline CDR1 and CDR2: SGHAT and FQNNGV. There are 14 residues in the CDR3. The CDR3 sequence: CASSLRRANSPLHF. The CDR3 DNA sequence: TGTGCCAGCAGCCTCAGGAGGGCAAATTCACCCCTCCACTTT.

This clonotype was seen a handful of times. J is TRBJ1-4 and V is TRBV11-2, with D perhaps matching TRBD1 (5 bases). The length of the CDR3 is 14 residues. Germline values: CDR1 SGHAT, CDR2 FQNNGV. Trimming left V 3 bases short and J 4 bases short, with 9 bases between. The CDR3 spells CASSFGALNEKLFF. For the CDR3, the DNA is TGTGCCAGCAGCTTTGGGGCCCTTAATGAAAAACTGTTTTTT.

The rearrangement joins TRBV7-8 to TRBJ2-7; possible D gene TRBD2, 9 bases. The CDR3 totals 15 residues. Deletions cut 4 bases from V and 4 bases from J, with 17 bases between. Looked up from germline, CDR1 is SGHVS and CDR2 is FQNEAQ. The CDR3 loop reads CASSSSGTGRYEQYV. The CDR3, as DNA: TGTGCCAGCAGCTCTAGCGGGACAGGTAGATACGAGCAGTACGTC.

Only a few counts were recorded for this clonotype. The chain joins TRBV6-5 to TRBJ2-3; TRBD2 agrees at 10 bases. The CDR3 contains 14 residues. V shed 6 bases and J 5 bases; nucleotides not matched to a gene: 5. Germline values: CDR1 MNHEY, CDR2 SVGAGI. CDR3 bases: TGTGCCAGCAGGTCCGGGACTAGCGTAGATACGCAGTATTTT. It codes for CASRSGTSVDTQYF.

The table lists this clonotype with many counts. This chain connects TRBV7-2 to TRBJ2-7; D is unresolved. CDR1 SGHTA and CDR2 FQGNSA come from the germline V gene. There are 18 residues in the CDR3. Trimming cost V 5 bases and J 2 bases, with 25 bases left between them. The CDR3 DNA follows: TGTGCCAGCAGCCCACGCCCCCTAACGGGCCCACCTACCTACGAGCAGTACTTC. This gives the protein CASSPRPLTGPPTYEQYF.

This clonotype was counted ten times or more. This rearrangement joins TRBV14 to TRBJ2-1; TRBD1 matches at 8 bases. Trimming took 0 bases from V and 2 from J; bases not matched to a gene: 6. This CDR3 spans 17 amino acids. In germline, CDR1 is SGHDN, CDR2 FVKESK. CDR3 coding DNA: TGTGCCAGCAGCCAAGATTCCGGGACAGGTCCCTACAATGAGCAGTTCTTC. It translates to CASSQDSGTGPYNEQFF. Together with reference TRBV14 and TRBJ2-1, the CDR3 gives the full variable domain: EAGVTQFPSHSVIEKGQTVTLRCDPISGHDNLYWYRRVMGKEIKFLLHFVKESKQDESGMPNNRFLAERTGGTYSTLKVQPAELEDSGVYFCASSQDSGTGPYNEQFFGPGTRLTVL.

The sample holds a few counts of this clonotype. The J gene is TRBJ2-7, the V gene TRBV6-5; unclear D gene. The germline gives CDR1 MNHEY, CDR2 SVGAGI. The V and J ends lost 0 bases and 3 bases respectively, with 9 bases between them. CDR3 length equals 14 residues. CDR3: CASSYSPNHYEQYF. For the CDR3, the DNA is TGTGCCAGCAGTTACTCTCCCAACCACTACGAGCAGTACTTC.

This clonotype was detected only a few times. This chain uses TRBV15 with TRBJ2-2, with 9 bases aligning to TRBD1. The V gene's germline CDR1 is LNHNV and CDR2 YYDKDF (reference sequence). With 3 bases clipped from V and 3 bases from J, the junction kept 2 bases outside the gene matches. The CDR3 extends over 15 amino acids. The DNA for the CDR3 is TGTGCCACCAGCAGGGGACAGGGATACACCGGGGAGCTGTTTTTT. Translation gives CATSRGQGYTGELFF.

This clonotype was counted a few times. V and J are TRBV7-8 and TRBJ2-5; D is possibly TRBD1 (5 bases). The CDR3 sequence is 15 residues long. The V and J ends lost 5 bases and 2 bases respectively, with 15 bases between them. The germline gives CDR1 SGHVS, CDR2 FQNEAQ. This CDR3 reads CASSGQGVGQETQYF. In DNA, the CDR3 is TGTGCCAGCAGCGGTCAGGGTGTCGGGCAAGAGACCCAGTACTTC.

V gene TRBV5-5 combines with J gene TRBJ2-7, with D possibly matching TRBD1 (7 bases). This CDR3 is 16 amino acids long. V lost 0 bases, J lost 0 bases, and 13 bases lay in between. Germline lookup yields CDR1 SGHKS and CDR2 YYEKEE (reference sequence). The CDR3 bases are TGTGCCAGCAGCTTGGTGGCAGGGGGACTCTCCTACGAGCAGTACTTC. Translation: CASSLVAGGLSYEQYF. The variable domain in full, with the rest retrieved from reference TRBV5-5 and TRBJ2-7, is DAGVTQSPTHLIKTRGQQVTLRCSPISGHKSVSWYQQVLGQGPQFIFQYYEKEERGRGNFPDRFSARQFPNYSSELNVNALLLGDSALYLCASSLVAGGLSYEQYFGPGTRLTVT.

This clonotype was observed at least ten times. The gene calls are TRBV3-1 and TRBJ2-5; 8 positions match TRBD2. The CDR3 covers 18 residues. Germline CDR1 LGHDT, CDR2 YNNKEL (reference sequence). J was trimmed by 4 bases and V by 3 bases; bases with no gene match: 16. The CDR3 protein is CASSHLMTGGVSSETQYF. The CDR3 DNA reads as TGTGCCAGCAGCCACCTGATGACGGGGGGGGTCTCGTCAGAGACCCAGTACTTC.

This clonotype has more than one count but fewer than ten. The chain uses TRBV5-1 and TRBJ2-7; D is tentatively TRBD1 or TRBD2 (5 bases each). The length of the CDR3 is 14 residues. The V gene lost 6 bases and the J gene lost 0 bases, with 13 bases spanning the gap. CDR1 is SGHRS, CDR2 YFSETQ, per germline. The CDR3 nucleotides read TGCGCCAGCACCCAAGGGACCAGCTCCTACGAGCAGTACTTC. As protein: CASTQGTSSYEQYF.

The gene calls are TRBV10-3 and TRBJ1-5, with 8 bases matching TRBD1. Looked up from germline, CDR1 is ENHRY and CDR2 is SYGVKD. J gave up 6 bases and V 2 bases, and 6 bases lay outside the gene matches. The CDR3 consists of 15 residues. CDR3 bases: TGTGCCATCAGTGAGACAGACAGGGGAGCTCAGCCCCAGCATTTT. This sequence encodes CAISETDRGAQPQHF.

Ten or more counts support this clonotype. The V and J genes are TRBV7-9 and TRBJ2-4; 9 nucleotides align to TRBD1. In germline, CDR1 is SEHNR, CDR2 FQNEAQ (reference sequence). This CDR3 spans 21 amino acids. V shed 0 bases, J shed 9 bases, and the junction held 24 bases outside the gene matches. Here the CDR3 reads CASSLAGDREYRSEVLFIQYF. Here the CDR3 DNA reads TGTGCCAGCAGCTTAGCTGGGGACAGGGAGTATCGATCAGAAGTCCTGTTCATTCAGTACTTC.

This clonotype occurred a few times. The rearrangement uses TRBV7-9 and TRBJ1-1, with a weak D call TRBD1 (5 bases). The CDR3 extends over 12 amino acids. V lost 3 bases, J lost 6 bases, and 8 bases lay in between. Germline V CDR1 and CDR2: SEHNR, FQNEAQ (reference sequence). The CDR3 here is CASSFGGSEAFF. The CDR3 coding sequence is TGTGCCAGCAGCTTTGGGGGATCTGAAGCTTTCTTT.

This clonotype was observed at least ten times. The chain is built from TRBV5-1 and TRBJ2-7; either TRBD1 or TRBD2 may supply D (6 bases each). V lost 5 bases, J lost 2 bases, and 17 bases lay in between. The CDR3 spans 15 residues. CDR1 and CDR2 from the germline V gene are SGHRS and YFSETQ. For the CDR3, the DNA is TGCGCCAGCAGTTGGGGGGCAGGGGAGGCCTACGAGCAGTACGTC. The encoded protein is CASSWGAGEAYEQYV.

This clonotype was counted only a few times. The V gene is TRBV5-8, the J gene TRBJ2-3; no definite D call. CDR3 length equals 17 residues. CDR1 is SGHTS, CDR2 YDEGEE, per germline. V shed 0 bases and J shed 2 bases, with 16 bases lying between them. This CDR3 is CASSLGLQIPDTDTQYF. CDR3 sequence (DNA): TGTGCCAGCAGCTTGGGGTTACAGATACCGGACACAGATACGCAGTATTTT.

The sample holds many counts of this clonotype. The rearrangement joins TRBV7-2 to TRBJ1-6; D is unresolved. Trimming pared 5 bases from V and 9 bases from J, leaving 11 bases between. Per the germline V gene, CDR1 is SGHTA and CDR2 is FQGNSA. This CDR3 is built from 13 residues. CDR3 loop: CASSLIQSSPLHF. The CDR3, as DNA: TGTGCCAGCAGCCTTATTCAGTCTTCACCCCTCCACTTT.

This chain joins TRBV6-4 and TRBJ2-7, with D possibly TRBD2 on 5 matching bases. Germline CDR1 reads MRHNA; CDR2 reads SNTAGT. Trimming took 0 bases from V and 3 from J, leaving 15 bases between them. The CDR3 loop spans 16 amino acids. This CDR3 reads CASSDSRQRGGYEQYV. The DNA of the CDR3 is TGTGCCAGCAGTGACTCCCGACAAAGAGGAGGCTACGAGCAGTACGTC.

V and J are TRBV25-1 and TRBJ2-5; TRBD1 matches 10 bases. Trimming at V came to 5 bases and at J to 2 bases, leaving 8 bases not matched to a gene. There are 16 residues in the CDR3. CDR1 is MGHDK and CDR2 is SYGVNS in the germline V gene. CDR3 residues: CASSSRDRGDQETQYF. In nucleotides, the CDR3 is TGTGCCAGCAGTAGCCGGGACAGGGGTGATCAAGAGACCCAGTACTTC.

This clonotype was picked up many times. V usage is TRBV6-1 and J usage is TRBJ2-3; D is ambiguous. Germline CDR1 is MNHNS and CDR2 is SASEGT. This CDR3 comprises 10 residues. Trimming pared 7 bases from V and 2 bases from J, leaving 1 base between. CDR3 sequence: CASNTDTQYF. For the CDR3, the DNA is TGTGCCAGCAACACAGATACGCAGTATTTT.

In its sample, this clonotype was seen a few times. The chain links TRBV6-5 to TRBJ1-2, with 12 bases fitting TRBD1. CDR1 and CDR2 (germline): MNHEY, SVGAGI. V lost 8 bases, J lost 4 bases, and 20 bases stayed unmatched. CDR3 length: 19 amino acids. In DNA form, the CDR3 reads TGTGCCAGCTGCGTCTTACCACCGGGACAGGGGGCTATGGGCTATGGCTACACCTTC. Translation: CASCVLPPGQGAMGYGYTF.

The chain carries TRBV27 and TRBJ2-2; TRBD1 matches 11 bases. CDR1 MNHEY and CDR2 SMNVEV come from the germline V gene (reference sequence). After removal of 2 bases from V and 7 bases from J, the junction contained 6 bases not matched to a gene. The CDR3 has 16 residues. Here the CDR3 reads CASSLPGQGAGGELFF. CDR3 DNA sequence: TGTGCCAGCAGTTTACCCGGACAGGGGGCCGGCGGGGAGCTGTTTTTT.

This clonotype was observed many times. The gene calls are TRBV28 and TRBJ2-7; TRBD1 matches at 10 bases. Trimming at V came to 7 bases and at J to 6 bases, leaving 9 bases not matched to a gene. This CDR3 region has 14 residues. CDR1 and CDR2 (germline): MDHEN, SYDVKM. The CDR3 coding sequence is TGTGCCAGCACCCGTCCCGGGACAGGGGTCGAGCAGTACGTC. Translation gives CASTRPGTGVEQYV.

This clonotype has a handful of counts. This rearrangement joins TRBV7-2 to TRBJ1-1, with 8 bases identical to TRBD1. CDR1 and CDR2 from the germline V gene are SGHTA and FQGNSA. J gave up 6 bases and V 1 base, and 7 bases lay outside the gene matches. The length of the CDR3 is 15 residues. For the CDR3, the DNA is TGTGCCAGCAGCTTAGGACGACAGGGGTTAGCTGAAGCTTTCTTT. This sequence encodes CASSLGRQGLAEAFF.

The chain combines TRBV10-3 with TRBJ1-1; D is possibly TRBD1 (5 bases). In germline, CDR1 is ENHRY, CDR2 SYGVKD. The CDR3 has 12 residues. V lost 7 bases and J 0 bases, leaving 6 bases between the germline ends. CDR3 protein: CAITGLNTEAFF. As DNA, the CDR3 is TGTGCCATCACGGGGCTGAACACTGAAGCTTTCTTT.

There are a few counts of this clonotype. The chain combines TRBV12-3 or TRBV12-4 with TRBJ2-3; TRBD2 agrees at 11 bases. V gave up 5 bases and J gave up 8 bases; unmatched junction bases: 9. The CDR3 consists of 15 residues. The CDR3 DNA reads as TGTGCCAGCAGTAACCCGGGACTAGCGGAGTTTACGCAGTATTTT. Translated: CASSNPGLAEFTQYF.

This clonotype was seen more than once but under ten times. The chain links TRBV7-8 to TRBJ1-2; 9 positions match TRBD1. J lost 7 bases, V lost 1 base, and 1 base had no gene match. Germline V gives CDR1 SGHVS, CDR2 FQNEAQ. CDR3 length equals 13 residues. The CDR3 loop reads CASSLGDRVGYTF. CDR3 DNA: TGTGCCAGCAGCTTAGGGGACAGGGTTGGCTACACCTTC.

The rearrangement links TRBV28 to TRBJ1-3; D not certain. V was shortened by 6 bases and J by 0 bases, with 6 bases between the two germline ends. Per the germline V gene, CDR1 is MDHEN and CDR2 is SYDVKM. This CDR3 has 13 residues. The CDR3 nucleotides read TGTGCCAGCAGGTTTACCTCTGGAAACACCATATATTTT. It codes for CASRFTSGNTIYF.